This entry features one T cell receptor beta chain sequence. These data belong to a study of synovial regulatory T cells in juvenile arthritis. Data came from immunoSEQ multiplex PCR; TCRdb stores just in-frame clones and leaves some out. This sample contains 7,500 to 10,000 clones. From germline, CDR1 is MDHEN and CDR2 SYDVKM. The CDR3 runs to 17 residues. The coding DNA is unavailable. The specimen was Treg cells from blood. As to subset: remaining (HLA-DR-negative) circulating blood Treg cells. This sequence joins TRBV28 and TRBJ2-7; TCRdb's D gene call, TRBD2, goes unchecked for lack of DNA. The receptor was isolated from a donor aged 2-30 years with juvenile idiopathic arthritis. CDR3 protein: CASSLWAYSPSSYEQYF.